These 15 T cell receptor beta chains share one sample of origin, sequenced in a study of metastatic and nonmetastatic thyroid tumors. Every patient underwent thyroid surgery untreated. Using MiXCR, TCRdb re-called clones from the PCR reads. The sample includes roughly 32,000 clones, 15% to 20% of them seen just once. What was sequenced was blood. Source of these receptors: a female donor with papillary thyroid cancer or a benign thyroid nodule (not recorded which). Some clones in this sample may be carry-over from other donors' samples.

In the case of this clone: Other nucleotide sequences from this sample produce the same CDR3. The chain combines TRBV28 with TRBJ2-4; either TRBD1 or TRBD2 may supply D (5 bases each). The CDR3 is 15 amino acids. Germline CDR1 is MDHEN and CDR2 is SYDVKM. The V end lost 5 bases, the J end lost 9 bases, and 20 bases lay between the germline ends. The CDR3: CASSLGRQAQGIQYF. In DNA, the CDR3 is TGTGCCAGCAGTCTAGGGAGACAAGCCCAGGGCATTCAGTACTTC. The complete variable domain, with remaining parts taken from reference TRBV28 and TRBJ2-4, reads DVKVTQSSRYLVKRTGEKVFLECVQDMDHENMFWYRQDPGLGLRLIYFSYDVKMKEKGDIPEGYSVSREKKERFSLILESASTNQTSMYLCASSLGRQAQGIQYFGAGTRLSVL.

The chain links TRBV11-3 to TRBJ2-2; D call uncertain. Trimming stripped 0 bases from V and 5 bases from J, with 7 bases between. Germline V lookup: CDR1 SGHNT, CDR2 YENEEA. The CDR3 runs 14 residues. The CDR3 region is CASSLEVRTGELFF. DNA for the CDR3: TGTGCCAGCAGCTTAGAAGTCCGGACCGGGGAGCTGTTTTTT.

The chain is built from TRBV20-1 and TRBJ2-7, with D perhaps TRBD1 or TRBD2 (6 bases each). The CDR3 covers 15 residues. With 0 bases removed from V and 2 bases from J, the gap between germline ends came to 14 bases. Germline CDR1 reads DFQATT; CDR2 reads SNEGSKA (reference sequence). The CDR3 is CSARDGGRLPYEQYF. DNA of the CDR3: TGCAGTGCTAGAGATGGGGGGCGGCTCCCCTACGAGCAGTACTTC.

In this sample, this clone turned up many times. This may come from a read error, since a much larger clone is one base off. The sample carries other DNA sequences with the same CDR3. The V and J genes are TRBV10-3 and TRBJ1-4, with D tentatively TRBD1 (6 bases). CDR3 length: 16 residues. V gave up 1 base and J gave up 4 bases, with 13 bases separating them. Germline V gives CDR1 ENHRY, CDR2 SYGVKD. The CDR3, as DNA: TGTGCCATCAGTGAGTATGGGACATCGGGTAATGAAAAACTGTTTTTT. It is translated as CAISEYGTSGNEKLFF.

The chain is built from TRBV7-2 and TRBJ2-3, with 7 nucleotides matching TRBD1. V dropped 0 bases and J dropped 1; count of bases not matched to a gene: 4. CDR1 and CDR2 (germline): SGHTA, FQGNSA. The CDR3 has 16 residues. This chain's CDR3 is CASSLAGTVGTDTQYF. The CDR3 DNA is TGTGCCAGCAGCTTAGCGGGGACAGTCGGCACAGATACGCAGTATTTT.

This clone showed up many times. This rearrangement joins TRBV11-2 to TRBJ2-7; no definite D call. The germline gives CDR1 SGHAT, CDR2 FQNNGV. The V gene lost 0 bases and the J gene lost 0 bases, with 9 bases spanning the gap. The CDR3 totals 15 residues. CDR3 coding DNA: TGTGCCAGCAGCTTAGATGGTCAGAACTCCTACGAGCAGTACTTC. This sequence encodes CASSLDGQNSYEQYF.

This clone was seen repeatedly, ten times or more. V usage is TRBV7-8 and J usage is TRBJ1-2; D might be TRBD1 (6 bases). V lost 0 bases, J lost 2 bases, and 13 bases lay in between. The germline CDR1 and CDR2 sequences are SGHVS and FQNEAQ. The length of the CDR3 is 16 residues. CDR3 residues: CASSLAPGTTNYGYTF. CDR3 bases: TGTGCCAGCAGCTTAGCGCCGGGGACAACGAACTATGGCTACACCTTC.

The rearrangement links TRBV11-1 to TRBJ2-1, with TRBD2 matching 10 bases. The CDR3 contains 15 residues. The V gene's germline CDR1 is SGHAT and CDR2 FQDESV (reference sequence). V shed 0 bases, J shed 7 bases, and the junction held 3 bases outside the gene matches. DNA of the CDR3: TGTGCCAGCAGCTTAGCTAGCGGGGGGCTGAATGAGCAGTTCTTC. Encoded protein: CASSLASGGLNEQFF. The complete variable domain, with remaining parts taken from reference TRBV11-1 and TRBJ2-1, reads EAEVAQSPRYKITEKSQAVAFWCDPISGHATLYWYRQILGQGPELLVQFQDESVVDDSQLPKDRFSAERLKGVDSTLKIQPAELGDSAMYLCASSLASGGLNEQFFGPGTRLTVL.

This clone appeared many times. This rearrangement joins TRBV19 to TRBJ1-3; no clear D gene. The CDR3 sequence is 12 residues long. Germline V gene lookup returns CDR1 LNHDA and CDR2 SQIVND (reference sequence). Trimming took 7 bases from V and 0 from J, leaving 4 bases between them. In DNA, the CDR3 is TGTGCCAGTACCCACTCTGGAAACACCATATATTTT. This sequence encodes CASTHSGNTIYF.

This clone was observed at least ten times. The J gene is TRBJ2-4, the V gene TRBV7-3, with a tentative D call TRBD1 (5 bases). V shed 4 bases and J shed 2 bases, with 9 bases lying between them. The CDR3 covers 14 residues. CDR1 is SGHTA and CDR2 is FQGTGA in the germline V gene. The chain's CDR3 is CASSSQGSKNIQYF. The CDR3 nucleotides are TGTGCCAGCAGCTCTCAGGGATCCAAAAACATTCAGTACTTC.

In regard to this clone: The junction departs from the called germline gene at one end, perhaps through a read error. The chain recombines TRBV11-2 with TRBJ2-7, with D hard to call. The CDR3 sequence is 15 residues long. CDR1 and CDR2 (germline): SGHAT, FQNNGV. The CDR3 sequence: CASSSPLDRSYKQYF. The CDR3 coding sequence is TGTGCCAGCAGCTCGCCCTTGGACCGTTCCTACAAGCAGTACTTC.

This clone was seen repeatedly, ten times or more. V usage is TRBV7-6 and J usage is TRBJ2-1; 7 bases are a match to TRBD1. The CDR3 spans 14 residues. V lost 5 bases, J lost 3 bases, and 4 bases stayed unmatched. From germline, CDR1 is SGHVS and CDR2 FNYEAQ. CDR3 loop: CASSQDRNYNEQFF. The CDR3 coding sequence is TGTGCCAGCAGCCAGGACAGGAACTACAATGAGCAGTTCTTC.

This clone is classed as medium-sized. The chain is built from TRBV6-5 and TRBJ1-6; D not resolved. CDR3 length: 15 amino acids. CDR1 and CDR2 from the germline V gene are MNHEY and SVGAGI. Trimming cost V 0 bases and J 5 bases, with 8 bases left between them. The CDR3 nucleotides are TGTGCCAGCAGTTACTCGCCGGGAAATAATTCACCCCTCCACTTT. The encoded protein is CASSYSPGNNSPLHF.

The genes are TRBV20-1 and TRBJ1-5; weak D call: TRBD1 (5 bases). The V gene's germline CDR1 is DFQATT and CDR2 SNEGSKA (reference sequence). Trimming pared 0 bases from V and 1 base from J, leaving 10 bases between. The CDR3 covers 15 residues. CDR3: CSARDFRDSNQPQHF. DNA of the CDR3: TGCAGTGCTAGAGATTTTCGGGACAGCAATCAGCCCCAGCATTTT.

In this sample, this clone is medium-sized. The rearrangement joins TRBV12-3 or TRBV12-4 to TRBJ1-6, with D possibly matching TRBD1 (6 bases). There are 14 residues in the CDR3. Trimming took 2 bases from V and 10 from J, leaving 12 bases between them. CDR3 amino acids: CASSLHGGLSPLHF. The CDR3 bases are TGTGCCAGCAGTTTACACGGGGGCCTCTCACCCCTCCACTTT.